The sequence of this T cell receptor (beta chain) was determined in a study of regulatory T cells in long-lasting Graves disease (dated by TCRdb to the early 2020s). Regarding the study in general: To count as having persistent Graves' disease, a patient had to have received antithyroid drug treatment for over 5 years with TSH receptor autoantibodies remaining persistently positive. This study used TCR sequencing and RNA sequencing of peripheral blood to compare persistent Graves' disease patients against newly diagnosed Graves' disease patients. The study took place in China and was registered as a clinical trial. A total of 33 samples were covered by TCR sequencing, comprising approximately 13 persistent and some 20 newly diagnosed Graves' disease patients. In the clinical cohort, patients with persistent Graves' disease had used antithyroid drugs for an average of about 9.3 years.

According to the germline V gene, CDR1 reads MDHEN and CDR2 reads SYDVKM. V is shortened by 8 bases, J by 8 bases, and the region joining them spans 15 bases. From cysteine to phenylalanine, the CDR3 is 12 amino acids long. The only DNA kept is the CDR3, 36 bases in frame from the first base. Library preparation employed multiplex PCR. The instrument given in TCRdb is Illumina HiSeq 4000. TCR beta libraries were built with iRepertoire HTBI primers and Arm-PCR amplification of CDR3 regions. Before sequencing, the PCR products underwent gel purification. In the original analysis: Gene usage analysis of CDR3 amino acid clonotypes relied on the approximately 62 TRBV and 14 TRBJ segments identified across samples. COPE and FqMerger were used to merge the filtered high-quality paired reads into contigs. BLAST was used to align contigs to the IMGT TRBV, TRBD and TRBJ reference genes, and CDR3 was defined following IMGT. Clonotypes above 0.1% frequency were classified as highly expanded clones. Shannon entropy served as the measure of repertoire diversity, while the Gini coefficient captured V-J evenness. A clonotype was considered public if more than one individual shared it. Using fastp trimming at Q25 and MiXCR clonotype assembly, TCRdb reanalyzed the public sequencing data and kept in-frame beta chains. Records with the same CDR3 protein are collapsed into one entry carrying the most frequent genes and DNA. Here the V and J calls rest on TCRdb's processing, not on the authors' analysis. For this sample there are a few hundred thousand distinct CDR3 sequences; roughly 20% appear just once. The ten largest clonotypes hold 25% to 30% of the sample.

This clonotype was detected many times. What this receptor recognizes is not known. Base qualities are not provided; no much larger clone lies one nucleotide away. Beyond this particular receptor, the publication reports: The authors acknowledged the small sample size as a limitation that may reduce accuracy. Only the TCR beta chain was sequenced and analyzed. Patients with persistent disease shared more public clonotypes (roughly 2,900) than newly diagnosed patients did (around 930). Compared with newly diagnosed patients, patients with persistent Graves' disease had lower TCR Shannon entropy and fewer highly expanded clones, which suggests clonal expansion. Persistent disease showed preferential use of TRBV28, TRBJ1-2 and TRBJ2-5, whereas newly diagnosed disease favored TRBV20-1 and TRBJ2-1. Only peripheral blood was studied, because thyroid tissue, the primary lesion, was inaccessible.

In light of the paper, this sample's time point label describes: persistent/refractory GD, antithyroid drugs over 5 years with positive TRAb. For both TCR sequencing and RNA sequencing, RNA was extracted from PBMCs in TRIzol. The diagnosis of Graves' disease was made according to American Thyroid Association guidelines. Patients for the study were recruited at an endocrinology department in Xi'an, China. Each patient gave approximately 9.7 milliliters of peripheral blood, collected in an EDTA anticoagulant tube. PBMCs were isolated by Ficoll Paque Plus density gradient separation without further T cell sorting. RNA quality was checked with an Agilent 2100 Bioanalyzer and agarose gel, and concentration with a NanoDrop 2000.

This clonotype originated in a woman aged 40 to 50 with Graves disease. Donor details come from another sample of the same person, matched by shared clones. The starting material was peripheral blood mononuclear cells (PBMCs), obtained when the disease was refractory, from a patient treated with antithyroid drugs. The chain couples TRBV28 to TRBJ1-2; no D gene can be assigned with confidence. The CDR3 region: CASLNASGGYTF. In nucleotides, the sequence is TGTGCCAGCCTGAACGCATCTGGGGGCTACACCTTC.